Shown below are 14 T cell receptor beta chains from a single sample sequenced in a study of cytomegalovirus exposure and HLA in healthy donors. PCR employed 60 Vbeta and 13 Jbeta primers. Only in-frame clones appear in the TCRdb table, and some are missing; sequencing was by immunoSEQ multiplex PCR. The sample has 200,000 to 250,000 clones, approximately 80% seen once. Sequencing was performed on PBMCs. The receptors were gathered from a man between 50 and 59 years old in good health and CMV-seronegative.

This rearrangement joins TRBV28 to TRBJ2-3; tentative D call: TRBD2 (5 bases). This CDR3 is 17 amino acids long. The V gene's germline CDR1 is MDHEN and CDR2 SYDVKM. V shed 4 bases and J shed 0 bases, with 17 bases lying between them. CDR3 sequence reads: CASSWGGSGSSTDTQYF. For the CDR3, the DNA is TGTGCCAGCAGTTGGGGTGGGAGCGGCTCTAGCACAGATACGCAGTATTTT.

This clone has just one count. The chain couples TRBV28 to TRBJ2-1; TRBD2 aligns across 8 bases. The V and J ends lost 6 bases and 4 bases, in that order; junction bases with no gene match: 5. CDR3 length equals 14 residues. The germline gives CDR1 MDHEN, CDR2 SYDVKM. The CDR3 spells CASSTGTSYNEQFF. Here the CDR3 DNA reads TGTGCCAGCAGCACCGGGACTAGTTACAATGAGCAGTTCTTC.

This chain connects TRBV5-6 to TRBJ1-3; D not certain. CDR3 length: 16 residues. Germline-derived CDR1 and CDR2 are SGHDT and YYEEEE. V dropped 0 bases and J dropped 0 bases, with 10 bases sitting between them. The CDR3 DNA follows: TGTGCCAGCAGCTTGGGAGGAGTGGTCTCTGGAAACACCATATATTTT. It translates to CASSLGGVVSGNTIYF.

This clone was detected a few times. The rearrangement links TRBV28 to TRBJ2-1; 7 positions match TRBD2. V trimming: 6 bases; J trimming: 5 bases; junction bases outside the gene matches: 10. In germline, CDR1 is MDHEN, CDR2 SYDVKM. The CDR3 is 15 residues long. The CDR3 nucleotides are TGTGCCAGCAGACCGACTAGCCTAATAGACAATGAGCAGTTCTTC. Amino acid sequence: CASRPTSLIDNEQFF.

On this clone itself: The sample carries other DNA sequences with the same CDR3. The CDR3 DNA reads as TGTGCCAGCAGCTCCGGACAGGGCTCCTACGAGCAGTACTTC. It codes for CASSSGQGSYEQYF. The chain uses TRBV7-9 and TRBJ2-7, with 8 nucleotides matching TRBD1. This CDR3 is 14 amino acids long. With V trimmed by 4 bases and J by 0 bases, 2 bases remained unmatched. CDR1 is SEHNR and CDR2 is FQNEAQ in the germline V gene (reference sequence). The full variable domain, with the rest looked up from reference TRBV7-9 and TRBJ2-7, is DTGVSQNPRHKITKRGQNVTFRCDPISEHNRLYWYRQTLGQGPEFLTYFQNEAQLEKSRLLSDRFSAERPKGSFSTLEIQRTEQGDSAMYLCASSSGQGSYEQYFGPGTRLTVT.

This clone was observed a handful of times. V gene TRBV5-8 combines with J gene TRBJ2-1; 7 bases match TRBD2. Germline trimming cut 2 bases from V and 2 bases from J; bases unmatched to any gene: 4. The germline V gene has CDR1 SGHTS and CDR2 YDEGEE. The CDR3 consists of 15 residues. As DNA, the CDR3 is TGTGCCAGCAGCTTACGGGGGAGGGCCTACAATGAGCAGTTCTTC. Its translation: CASSLRGRAYNEQFF.

CDR3 coding DNA: TGCGCCAGCTCACGGACTAGCGGGAGTTTCGACGAGCAGTACTTC. Residues: CASSRTSGSFDEQYF. V usage is TRBV5-1 and J usage is TRBJ2-7; 13 bases fit TRBD2. Losses at the gene ends were 7 bases for V and 5 bases for J; bases not matched to a gene: 9. CDR1 SGHRS and CDR2 YFSETQ come from the germline V gene. The CDR3 runs to 15 residues. The whole variable domain, filled in from reference TRBV5-1 and TRBJ2-7, reads KAGVTQTPRYLIKTRGQQVTLSCSPISGHRSVSWYQQTPGQGLQFLFEYFSETQRNKGNFPGRFSGRQFSNSRSEMNVSTLELGDSALYLCASSRTSGSFDEQYFGPGTRLTVT.

V gene TRBV19 combines with J gene TRBJ2-5; tentatively, D is TRBD1 (6 bases). The CDR3 is 13 amino acids. Germline CDR1 reads LNHDA; CDR2 reads SQIVND (reference sequence). Trimming took off 1 base at V and 6 bases at J, with 9 bases between the two ends. The CDR3 is CASSIGQAKTQYF. The CDR3 DNA is TGTGCCAGTAGTATAGGACAGGCAAAGACCCAGTACTTC.

The chain couples TRBV27 to TRBJ2-3; TRBD1 matches 10 bases. Germline CDR1 is MNHEY and CDR2 is SMNVEV (reference sequence). V shed 1 base, J shed 5 bases, and the junction held 12 bases outside the gene matches. The CDR3 runs to 18 residues. The CDR3 sequence is CASSLYPADRGLEDTQYF. In DNA form, the CDR3 reads TGTGCCAGCAGTTTATACCCCGCCGACAGGGGGCTTGAAGATACGCAGTATTTT.

The chain has TRBV30 and TRBJ1-4; D unresolved. Looked up from germline, CDR1 is GTSNPN and CDR2 is SVGIG (reference sequence). The CDR3 has 13 residues. V was clipped by 5 bases and J by 5 bases, with 12 bases between them. The CDR3 is CAWGQQTNEKLFF. The CDR3 DNA is TGTGCCTGGGGGCAACAGACAAATGAAAAACTGTTTTTT.

This chain connects TRBV5-4 to TRBJ1-2, with TRBD1 matching over 7 bases. Germline V CDR1 and CDR2: SGHNT, YYREEE (reference sequence). The V and J ends lost 4 bases and 6 bases, in that order; junction bases with no gene match: 3. The CDR3 runs to 12 residues. This CDR3 is CASSLGQDGYTF. The CDR3 DNA reads TGTGCCAGCAGCCTAGGACAGGATGGCTACACCTTC.

This clone was seen only a few times. This chain uses TRBV5-8 with TRBJ2-6; D is possibly TRBD2 (7 bases). Germline-derived CDR1 and CDR2 are SGHTS and YDEGEE. The length of the CDR3 is 17 residues. The V end lost 2 bases, the J end lost 4 bases, and 16 bases lay between the germline ends. The CDR3 protein is CASSLRGGLAGANVLTF. The CDR3 coding sequence is TGTGCCAGCAGCTTACGCGGGGGCCTCGCCGGGGCCAACGTCCTGACTTTC.

The V call is TRBV5-1, the J call TRBJ2-1; TRBD1 agrees at 8 bases. The length of the CDR3 is 15 residues. V lost 4 bases to trimming and J lost 4 bases; unmatched junction nucleotides: 7. In germline, CDR1 is SGHRS, CDR2 YFSETQ. The CDR3 sequence: CASSLQTGVYNEQFF. The CDR3 DNA reads as TGCGCCAGCAGCCTCCAGACAGGGGTGTACAATGAGCAGTTCTTC.

The rearrangement uses TRBV5-1 and TRBJ2-6, with 9 bases fitting TRBD1. The V segment lost 0 bases and the J segment 4 bases; nucleotides outside the gene matches: 8. From germline, CDR1 is SGHRS and CDR2 YFSETQ. The CDR3 runs to 18 residues. The CDR3 sequence: CASSLAGDRGLGANVLTF. For the CDR3, the DNA is TGCGCCAGCAGCTTGGCCGGAGACAGGGGGTTAGGGGCCAACGTCCTGACTTTC.